These T cell receptor beta chains were read from a single sample in a study of neurological immune-mediated disorders. A single record per CDR3 protein comes from TCRdb applying MiXCR to the 5' RACE reads. The table shows tens of thousands of distinct CDR3 sequences, with 5.8% occurring only once. Sequences were obtained from PBMCs. The receptors here all came from a woman aged 55 to 70 with multiple sclerosis. Both conserved end residues are part of each CDR3. A D gene is named only where the DNA matches it firmly. A row's size may be missing; if present it is once, few, many or a size class.

abundance,d_gene,j_gene,v_gene,CDR3nt,CDR3aa
.,.,TRBJ2-7,TRBV7-9,TGTGCCAGCAGCCACCGGGTAGGCACCCGCTACGAGCAGTACTTC,CASSHRVGTRYEQYF
many,TRBD2,TRBJ2-1,TRBV5-1,TGCGCCAGCAGCTCACTTAGCGGGGGGGCGCGCAATGAGCAGTTCTTC,CASSSLSGGARNEQFF
many,.,TRBJ1-5,TRBV20-1,TGCAGTGCTAGTTCTGGGTATAGCAATCAGCCCCAGCATTTT,CSASSGYSNQPQHF
many,.,TRBJ1-1,TRBV20-1,TGCAGTGCCCAAAAACGCCTTGAAGCTTTCTTT,CSAQKRLEAFF
many,TRBD2,TRBJ2-7,TRBV5-6,TGTGCCAGCAGCTTGGAGTGGACCGGGACTAGCGGGCCCTACGAGCAGTACTTC,CASSLEWTGTSGPYEQYF
many,.,TRBJ2-5,TRBV7-2,TGTGCCAGCAGCTTGGGGCAACCGGGGCAAGAGACCCAGTACTTC,CASSLGQPGQETQYF
many,.,TRBJ1-2,TRBV5-6,TGTGCCAGCAGCTTGTACAAATGGGGCTATGGCTACACCTTC,CASSLYKWGYGYTF
many,TRBD2,TRBJ2-1,TRBV20-1,TGCAGTGCTAGAGTTTCCGGACTAGGCATGAGGAATGAGCAGTTCTTC,CSARVSGLGMRNEQFF
many,TRBD1,TRBJ1-5,TRBV6-2/TRBV6-3,TGTGCCAGCAGCCGTGACAGGGTGGGCCAGCCCCAGCATTTT,CASSRDRVGQPQHF
many,.,TRBJ2-7,TRBV20-1,TGCAGTGCCCGGCGGAGGGGTGAATCCTACGAGCAGTACTTC,CSARRRGESYEQYF
many,.,TRBJ1-6,TRBV12-3/TRBV12-4,TGTGCCAGCAGTTTGAGGGTCTCACCCCTCCACTTT,CASSLRVSPLHF
few,TRBD2,TRBJ2-1,TRBV2,TGTGCCAGGACTAGCGGGCAGTTCTACAATGAGCAGTTCTTC,CARTSGQFYNEQFF
many,.,TRBJ2-3,TRBV29-1,TGCAGCGCCTTGGGACGTTCAGATACGCAGTATTTT,CSALGRSDTQYF
many,.,TRBJ1-1,TRBV20-1,TGCAGTGCCGACTCCGGAGGGTATAACACTGAAGCTTTCTTT,CSADSGGYNTEAFF
many,.,TRBJ2-7,TRBV9,TGTGCCAGCAGCGTGGGGGTGGGGACCTCCTACGAGCAGTACTTC,CASSVGVGTSYEQYF
many,.,TRBJ2-3,TRBV12-3/TRBV12-4,TGTGCCAGCAGTTTCGGCGGGAGCACAGATACGCAGTATTTT,CASSFGGSTDTQYF
many,TRBD2,TRBJ2-1,TRBV5-1,TGCGCCAGCAGCTTGTTGACTAGCGGGGTTAATGAGCAGTTCTTC,CASSLLTSGVNEQFF
many,.,TRBJ1-4,TRBV4-2,TGTGCCAGCAGCCCCCAAAGGTGGGGGGATGAAAAACTGTTTTTT,CASSPQRWGDEKLFF
many,TRBD1,TRBJ2-2,TRBV7-7,TGTGCCGCCTCACCCGGGACAGCGTGGTGCGAAAGGGAGCTGTTTTTT,CAASPGTAWCERELFF
many,.,TRBJ1-2,TRBV20-1,TGCAGTGCTAGAGACGCGGGCGGGAAATATGGCTACACCTTC,CSARDAGGKYGYTF
many,TRBD1,TRBJ1-2,TRBV13,TGTGCCAGCAGCGGGGACAGTCGGCGCAACTATGGCTACACCTTC,CASSGDSRRNYGYTF
many,.,TRBJ1-3,TRBV18,TGTGCCAGCTCACCGGGACACGGGACTGGAAACACCATATATTTT,CASSPGHGTGNTIYF
once,TRBD1,TRBJ1-2,TRBV10-1,TGCGACGGCTCTCCGACAGGGGAATCTCGGGGCTACACCTTC,CDGSPTGESRGYTF
many,.,TRBJ2-5,TRBV5-1,TGCGCCAGCAGCTTGGTAGGGACCCAAGAGACCCAGTACTTC,CASSLVGTQETQYF
.,TRBD1,TRBJ2-1,TRBV6-5,TGTGCCAGCAGTTCCCCGACAGGGGGGAATGAGCAGTTCTTC,CASSSPTGGNEQFF
many,TRBD1,TRBJ1-2,TRBV7-9,TGTGCCAGCAGCTTTTCCGAGACAGGGGGCGCGGGTGGCTACACCTTC,CASSFSETGGAGGYTF
many,.,TRBJ2-3,TRBV10-3,TGTGCCATCAGTGAGGGCGGGGTCAGGGCAGATACGCAGTATTTT,CAISEGGVRADTQYF
.,.,TRBJ1-5,TRBV6-1,TGTGCCAGCAGTGTATCGATGGGTAGTAATCAGCCCCAGCATTTT,CASSVSMGSNQPQHF
many,.,TRBJ1-3,TRBV28,TGTGCCAGCAGTTTTCTACAGCTCTCTGGAAACACCATATATTTT,CASSFLQLSGNTIYF
many,.,TRBJ1-1,TRBV5-1,TGCGCCAGCAGCTTGGACGAAGGGGCTGCTTTCTTT,CASSLDEGAAFF
many,.,TRBJ2-7,TRBV11-2,TGTGCCAGCAGCCTAATACAGGGCTACGAGCAGTACTTC,CASSLIQGYEQYF
many,.,TRBJ2-3,TRBV25-1,TGTGCCAGCAGTAATCAGGGGCCCACAGATACGCAGTATTTT,CASSNQGPTDTQYF
many,.,TRBJ1-6,TRBV5-1,TGCGCCAGCAGCCCAACCCGGGAGGGGTCACCCCTCCACTTT,CASSPTREGSPLHF
many,TRBD1,TRBJ1-1,TRBV6-5,TGTGCCAGCCAAAGGGGGCAAGGTGAAGCTTTCTTT,CASQRGQGEAFF
many,TRBD2,TRBJ2-1,TRBV9,TGTGCCAGCAGCGTAGTGTCGAGCGGGGGGCTCTACAATGAGCAGTTCTTC,CASSVVSSGGLYNEQFF
many,TRBD2,TRBJ2-1,TRBV18,TGTGCCAGCTCACCACTCAAATTAGCGGGGGGGCCCAATGAGCAGTTCTTC,CASSPLKLAGGPNEQFF
many,.,TRBJ2-2,TRBV5-1,TGCGCCAGCAGCTCAATCCGGGACGCGAACACCGGGGAGCTGTTTTTT,CASSSIRDANTGELFF
many,.,TRBJ1-2,TRBV12-3/TRBV12-4,TGTGCCAGCAGTCCTTACAGTGGGGGCTACACCTTC,CASSPYSGGYTF
many,.,TRBJ2-4,TRBV6-6,TGTGCCAGCAGAAACCAAAAAGTAGCCAAAAACATTCAGTACTTC,CASRNQKVAKNIQYF
many,.,TRBJ2-5,TRBV24-1,TGTGCCACCAGATCCGGGGTCGGCCAAGAGACCCAGTACTTC,CATRSGVGQETQYF
.,.,TRBJ1-3,TRBV30,TGTGCCTGGAGTCGGCAGGGAAACACCATATATTTT,CAWSRQGNTIYF
many,.,TRBJ2-2,TRBV20-1,TGCAGTGCTAGAGATAGGCTCACCGGGGAGCTGTTTTTT,CSARDRLTGELFF
.,.,TRBJ2-1,TRBV12-3/TRBV12-4,TGTGCCAGCAGTTCCCGAGGTCGGGGTATCCAAGGGCCGCGGGAGCAGTTCTTC,CASSSRGRGIQGPREQFF
many,TRBD2,TRBJ2-2,TRBV11-2,TGTGCCAGCAGCCCAACTCCCTTCCCTAGCGGGCAAAACACCGGGGAGCTGTTTTTT,CASSPTPFPSGQNTGELFF